The following is a TCR beta chain sequence with its context. Its target is unknown. Germline V gene lookup returns CDR1 SEHNR and CDR2 FQNEAQ (reference sequence). The V and J ends lost 0 bases and 8 bases, in that order; junction bases with no gene match: 9. CDR3 size: 15 residues. This entry is derived from a study of T cells after yellow fever vaccination. Study background: For low cell numbers, libraries were made with SMART-Seq v4 Ultra Low Input.

Findings of the study overall: After the booster, 96% of CD4 and 75% to 90% of CD8 primary-response clones were re-detected.

Synthesis of TCR cDNA relied on 5'RACE template switching, which attached a universal primer site and UMIs. TCRdb passed the 5' RACE reads through MiXCR, listing each CDR3 protein once. Of 500,000 to 650,000 distinct CDR3 sequences listed, 17% are singletons. The sequenced sample was PBMCs, obtained less than 6 days after the first yellow fever vaccination. The sequence derives from a man younger than 35 who received the YFV17D yellow fever vaccine. The chain carries TRBV7-9 and TRBJ1-2; 7 bases match TRBD1. CDR3 protein: CASSLAGTDYEGYTF. CDR3 nucleotides: TGTGCCAGCAGCTTAGCCGGGACAGACTACGAAGGCTACACCTTC.